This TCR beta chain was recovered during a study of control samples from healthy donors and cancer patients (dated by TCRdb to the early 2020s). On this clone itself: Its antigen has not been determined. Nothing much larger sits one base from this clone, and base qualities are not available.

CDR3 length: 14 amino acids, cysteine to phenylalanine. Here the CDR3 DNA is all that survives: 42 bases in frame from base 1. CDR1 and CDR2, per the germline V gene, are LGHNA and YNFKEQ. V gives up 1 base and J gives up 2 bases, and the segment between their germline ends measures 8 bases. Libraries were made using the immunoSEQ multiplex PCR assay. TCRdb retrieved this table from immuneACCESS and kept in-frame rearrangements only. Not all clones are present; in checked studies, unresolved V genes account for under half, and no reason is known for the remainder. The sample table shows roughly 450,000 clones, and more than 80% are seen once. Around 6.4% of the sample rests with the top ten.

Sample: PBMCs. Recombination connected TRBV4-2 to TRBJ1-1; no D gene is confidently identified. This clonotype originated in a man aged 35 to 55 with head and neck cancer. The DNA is TGTGCCAGCAGCCAAGTCCGGCGAAACACTGAAGCTTTCTTT. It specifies CASSQVRRNTEAFF.